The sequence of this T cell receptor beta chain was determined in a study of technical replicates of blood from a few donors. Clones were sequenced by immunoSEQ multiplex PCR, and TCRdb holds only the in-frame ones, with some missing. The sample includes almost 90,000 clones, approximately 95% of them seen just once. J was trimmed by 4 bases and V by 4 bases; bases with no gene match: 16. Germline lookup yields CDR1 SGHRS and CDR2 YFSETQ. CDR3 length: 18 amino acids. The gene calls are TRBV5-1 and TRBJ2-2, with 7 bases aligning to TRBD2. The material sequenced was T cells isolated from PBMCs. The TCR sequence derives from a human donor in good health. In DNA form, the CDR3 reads TGCGCCAGCAGCGGTGACGGTCTAAGGCGGGAGTCCACCGGGGAGCTGTTTTTT. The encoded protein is CASSGDGLRRESTGELFF.